The rows below give T cell receptor beta chains drawn from one sample of a study of cytomegalovirus exposure and HLA in healthy donors. The protocol was immunoSEQ multiplex PCR, while the TCRdb copy is restricted to in-frame clones and leaves out a portion. This table holds fewer than 200,000 clones, 80% found once. The material sequenced was PBMCs. All receptors come from a woman between 50 and 59 years old in good health and CMV-seropositive. The CDR3 runs from the conserved cysteine through the conserved F or W. The D gene is left open where the match is weak. The listing skips clone size in some rows; elsewhere it reads once, few, many or a size class.

>TRBV6-1|TRBJ1-1|-|-
CASRSGSADTEAFF
TGTGCCAGCAGATCAGGGTCAGCTGACACTGAAGCTTTCTTT
>TRBV20-1|TRBJ1-1|-|TRBD1
CRGTGGTEAFF
TGCAGGGGGACAGGGGGCACTGAAGCTTTCTTT
>TRBV6-1|TRBJ1-1|once|-
CASSERGIAEAFF
TGTGCCAGCAGTGAAAGGGGGATTGCTGAAGCTTTCTTT
>TRBV29-1|TRBJ1-1|-|-
CSVAQRTNTEAFF
TGCAGCGTTGCCCAGCGAACAAACACTGAAGCTTTCTTT
>TRBV13|TRBJ1-1|-|-
CASSRTDLKRTEAFF
TGTGCCAGCAGCCGCACCGACCTGAAGAGGACTGAAGCTTTCTTT
>TRBV14|TRBJ2-2|-|-
CASSFGGIFQGELFF
TGTGCCAGCAGCTTCGGGGGAATCTTTCAAGGGGAGCTGTTTTTT
>TRBV27|TRBJ1-4|few|TRBD1
CASSYGTVGEKLFF
TGTGCCAGCAGTTACGGGACAGTGGGTGAAAAACTGTTTTTT
>TRBV7-2|TRBJ1-2|-|TRBD1
CASSLSGGGNYGYTF
TGTGCCAGCAGCTTATCAGGGGGCGGTAACTATGGCTACACCTTC
>TRBV4-1|TRBJ1-4|few|-
CASSQEEDSWNEKLFF
TGCGCCAGCAGCCAAGAGGAGGACAGCTGGAATGAAAAACTGTTTTTT
>TRBV4-2|TRBJ1-2|-|-
CASSQVDVGLYGYTF
TGTGCCAGCAGCCAAGTAGACGTGGGGCTATATGGCTACACCTTC